This TCR beta chain stems from a study of blood T cell repertoires in COVID-19. TCRdb's copy holds only in-frame clones and misses some; the assay was immunoSEQ multiplex PCR. In the table there are roughly 180,000 clones, roughly 85% of which are singletons. The CDR3 totals 14 residues. V lost 5 bases, J lost 4 bases, and 7 bases stayed unmatched. The germline gives CDR1 MGHRA, CDR2 YSYEKL. The sequenced sample was peripheral blood. This clonotype originated in a woman between 50 and 59 years old with COVID-19, enrolled during active disease. V and J are TRBV4-1 and TRBJ2-5; 7 nucleotides line up with TRBD1. The CDR3 protein is CASSNPTGPETQYF. In DNA, the CDR3 is TGCGCCAGCAGCAACCCGACAGGGCCAGAGACCCAGTACTTC.